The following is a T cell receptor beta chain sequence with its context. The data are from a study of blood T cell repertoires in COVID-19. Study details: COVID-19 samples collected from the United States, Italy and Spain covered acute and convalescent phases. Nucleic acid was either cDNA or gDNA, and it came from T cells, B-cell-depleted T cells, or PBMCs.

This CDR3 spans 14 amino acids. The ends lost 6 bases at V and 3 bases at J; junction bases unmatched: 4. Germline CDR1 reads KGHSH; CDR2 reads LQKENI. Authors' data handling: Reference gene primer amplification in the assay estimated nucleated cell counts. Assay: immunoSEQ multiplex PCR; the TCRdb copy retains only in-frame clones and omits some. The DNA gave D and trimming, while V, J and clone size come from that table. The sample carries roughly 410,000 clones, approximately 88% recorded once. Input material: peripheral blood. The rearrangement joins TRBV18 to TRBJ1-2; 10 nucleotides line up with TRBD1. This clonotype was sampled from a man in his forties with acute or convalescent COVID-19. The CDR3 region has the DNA TGTGCCAGCTCGCGACAGGGGGCGGACTATGGCTACACCTTC. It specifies CASSRQGADYGYTF.